This T cell receptor (beta chain) was profiled in a study of CD4 T cell repertoires in COVID-19. This CDR3 has 14 residues. Trimming pared 6 bases from V and 1 base from J, leaving 12 bases between. In germline, CDR1 is MNHEY, CDR2 SVGAGI. About this clone itself: Its antigen is not known.

Whole-study findings and limits: Two or all three memory subsets shared several highly expanded SARS-CoV-2-reactive clonotypes. SARS-CoV and/or HKU1 spike cultures shared between about 6 and 26% of SARS-CoV-2 clonotypes.

Libraries were prepared by immunoSEQ multiplex PCR; TCRdb keeps only in-frame clonotypes and omits some of them. Of 60,000 to 90,000 clones listed, around four fifths are singletons. The receptor's source is a human donor who had COVID-19. The rearrangement links TRBV6-5 to TRBJ1-1; D is unresolved. This specimen consisted of CD4+ T cells from peripheral blood, obtained after recovery from COVID-19. In nucleotides, the CDR3 is TGTGCCAGCAGCGCTATTAACCCGAACACTGAAGCTTTCTTT. Translated: CASSAINPNTEAFF.